The source of this T cell receptor (beta chain) is a study of spatial heterogeneity in lung cancer. TCRdb ran MiXCR on the 5' RACE reads and lists one entry per CDR3 protein. This sample has some 6,900 distinct CDR3 sequences, with roughly an eighth found just once. Notes on the study in general: It was found that expanded intratumoral alpha and beta TCR counts tracked tumor mutation counts.

This clonotype showed up many times. No antigen is known for it. Time point noted: sample taken at primary tumor resection. V was cut by 2 bases and J by 0 bases, with 11 bases left in between. The CDR3 is made up of 16 amino acids. Germline V gene data show CDR1 as SGHTA and CDR2 as FQGNSA. The receptor was derived from a male donor with early-stage non-small cell lung cancer. The sample consisted of lung tumor tissue, taken at surgery. The J gene is TRBJ2-1, the V gene TRBV7-2; D is uncertain. CDR3 sequence reads: CASSLSTDTSYNEQFF. Here the CDR3 DNA reads TGTGCCAGCAGCTTATCAACTGACACCTCCTACAATGAGCAGTTCTTC.